Listed here is a single TCR beta chain. The participants were between roughly 18 and 100 years old and came from roughly 24 US areas. The sample belongs to a study of blood T cell repertoires in COVID-19. CDR1 is MGHRA and CDR2 is YSYEKL in the germline V gene. The CDR3 contains 17 residues. Deletions cut 1 base from V and 0 bases from J, with 16 bases between. TCRdb keeps only in-frame clones here, not all; method: immunoSEQ multiplex PCR. The data show more than 300,000 clones, with approximately 91% seen just once and 3% to 5% held by the top ten. The source material was PBMCs or T cells enriched from blood (not recorded which). The V and J genes are TRBV4-1 and TRBJ2-7, with D perhaps TRBD1 (6 bases). The receptor was isolated from a woman in her twenties or thirties who had been exposed to COVID-19. CDR3 bases: TGCGCCAGCAGCCAAGGTGGGGGACACTTCATCTCCTACGAGCAGTACTTC. It yields the protein CASSQGGGHFISYEQYF.